The 6 T cell receptor beta chains below were found in one sample sequenced in a study of OX40 agonist ivuxolimab in advanced cancers. TCRdb keeps only in-frame clones here, not all; method: immunoSEQ multiplex PCR. The sample carries around 76,000 clones, around 92% recorded once. Sample: CD4+ or CD8+ T cells sorted from blood, taken in a trial of the OX40 agonist ivuxolimab. Receptors originate from an adult with an advanced solid tumor such as melanoma, head and neck, liver or kidney cancer.

The chain recombines TRBV5-1 with TRBJ2-3; possibly TRBD1 or TRBD2 for D (6 bases each). Trimming removed 4 bases at V and 6 bases at J, with 24 bases between. Germline CDR1 and CDR2: SGHRS and YFSETQ. The CDR3 runs to 17 residues. CDR3 loop: CASSARTTGLGVDTQYF. CDR3 coding DNA: TGCGCCAGCAGCGCCCGGACTACAGGGTTGGGTGTTGATACGCAGTATTTT.

The chain combines TRBV15 with TRBJ2-7; D gene unclear. V was trimmed by 0 bases and J by 3 bases, leaving 3 bases between them. The CDR3 is 12 amino acids. Germline CDR1 is LNHNV and CDR2 is YYDKDF (reference sequence). The CDR3 spells CATSRDHYEQYF. The CDR3, as DNA: TGTGCCACCAGCAGAGACCACTACGAGCAGTACTTC. Full variable domain (remainder filled in from reference TRBV15 and TRBJ2-7): DAMVIQNPRYQVTQFGKPVTLSCSQTLNHNVMYWYQQKSSQAPKLLFHYYDKDFNNEADTPDNFQSRRPNTSFCFLDIRSPGLGDTAMYLCATSRDHYEQYFGPGTRLTVT.

The chain couples TRBV4-2 to TRBJ1-1; D is uncertain. The CDR3 has 11 amino acids. The V end lost 3 bases, the J end lost 7 bases, and 6 bases lay between the germline ends. Per the germline V gene, CDR1 is LGHNA and CDR2 is YNFKEQ. Here the CDR3 DNA reads TGTGCCAGCAGCCAGAGTTTTGAAGCTTTCTTT. Its translation is CASSQSFEAFF.

CDR3 DNA sequence: TGCGCCAGCAGCGCCTATACTAGCGGGAGGGGCAGTGAGCAGTTCTTC. Residues: CASSAYTSGRGSEQFF. The chain couples TRBV5-1 to TRBJ2-1, with 13 bases lining up with TRBD2. The CDR3 contains 16 residues. Germline CDR1 SGHRS, CDR2 YFSETQ. J gave up 9 bases and V 4 bases, and 10 bases lay outside the gene matches.

The rearrangement uses TRBV27 and TRBJ2-1; 8 bases line up with TRBD1. Germline-derived CDR1 and CDR2 are MNHEY and SMNVEV (reference sequence). The CDR3 loop spans 15 amino acids. Germline trimming cut 4 bases from V and 14 bases from J; bases unmatched to any gene: 16. CDR3 in DNA: TGTGCCAGCAGTTCTAACTCACGACAGGGGCTAAGCGAGTTCTTC. Translating gives CASSSNSRQGLSEFF.

The rearrangement uses TRBV11-2 and TRBJ1-2; D call uncertain. Germline-derived CDR1 and CDR2 are SGHAT and FQNNGV. V shed 5 bases and J shed 4 bases, with 17 bases lying between them. The CDR3 is made up of 15 amino acids. The CDR3 bases are TGTGCCAGCAGCCGACTCAGTGCCCTAGGCTATGGCTACACCTTC. This encodes CASSRLSALGYGYTF.